The 10 T cell receptor beta chains below all came from one sample that was sequenced in a study of T cells in tuberculosis. Produced via immunoSEQ multiplex PCR; TCRdb's table is partial and in-frame only. The table lists around 39,000 clones, roughly 93% of them singletons. Sequenced input: PBMCs. The origin of the receptors is a donor between 10 and 29 years old with latent tuberculosis or without tuberculosis infection.

This chain uses TRBV4-1 with TRBJ1-2; D is unclear. Per germline, CDR1 MGHRA and CDR2 YSYEKL. The CDR3 has 14 residues. Between the trimmed V and J ends, which lost 1 base and 6 bases, there was a span of 12 bases. As DNA, the CDR3 is TGCGCCAGCAGCCAAGTGGGCAGAAGGCATGGCTACACCTTC. Translating gives CASSQVGRRHGYTF.

The rearrangement joins TRBV7-9 to TRBJ1-2; TRBD1 matches at 7 bases. From germline, CDR1 is SEHNR and CDR2 FQNEAQ (reference sequence). Germline trimming cut 2 bases from V and 3 bases from J; bases unmatched to any gene: 3. The CDR3 has 14 amino acids. This CDR3 is CASSLSGQDYGYTF. CDR3 in DNA: TGTGCCAGCAGCTTATCCGGACAGGACTATGGCTACACCTTC. Variable domain in full (rest from reference TRBV7-9 and TRBJ1-2): DTGVSQNPRHKITKRGQNVTFRCDPISEHNRLYWYRQTLGQGPEFLTYFQNEAQLEKSRLLSDRFSAERPKGSFSTLEIQRTEQGDSAMYLCASSLSGQDYGYTFGSGTRLTVV.

This chain connects TRBV9 to TRBJ2-1; D is ambiguous. Trimming shortened V by 3 bases and J by 1 base, and 14 bases separated the two germline ends. Per the germline V gene, CDR1 is SGDLS and CDR2 is YYNGEE. The CDR3 runs to 16 residues. Written as DNA, the CDR3 is TGTGCCAGCAGCGAGTTCGCGGTTACTTCCTACAATGAGCAGTTCTTC. Translating gives CASSEFAVTSYNEQFF.

The V and J genes are TRBV25-1 and TRBJ1-2; 9 bases agree with TRBD1. The CDR3 is 16 residues long. V dropped 2 bases and J dropped 7; count of bases not matched to a gene: 11. Germline V gene sequence: CDR1 MGHDK, CDR2 SYGVNS. This CDR3 is CASSEQPPGQGGGYTF. CDR3 DNA sequence: TGTGCCAGCAGTGAACAGCCACCGGGACAGGGTGGTGGCTACACCTTC.

V usage is TRBV29-1 and J usage is TRBJ1-1, with a weak D call TRBD1 (6 bases). Trimming took 7 bases from V and 1 from J, leaving 10 bases between them. The CDR3 loop spans 12 amino acids. Looked up from germline, CDR1 is SQVTM and CDR2 is ANQGSEA. The CDR3 is CSGDNPNTEAFF. CDR3 sequence (DNA): TGCAGCGGGGACAACCCGAACACTGAAGCTTTCTTT.

The V and J genes are TRBV4-3 and TRBJ1-1; D is possibly TRBD1 (5 bases). V shed 0 bases and J shed 1 base, with 6 bases lying between them. CDR3 length: 14 residues. Germline-derived CDR1 and CDR2 are LGHNA and YSLEER. The CDR3 protein is CASSQEDRNTEAFF. CDR3 DNA: TGCGCCAGCAGCCAAGAAGACAGGAACACTGAAGCTTTCTTT.

The chain joins TRBV5-1 to TRBJ1-2, with a weak D call TRBD1 (5 bases). Germline V CDR1 and CDR2: SGHRS, YFSETQ. Trimming removed 0 bases from V and 7 bases from J, with 16 bases in between. The CDR3 length is 15 residues. The CDR3 here is CASSLDAGRLGGYTF. CDR3 DNA sequence: TGCGCCAGCAGCTTGGATGCAGGGCGTTTAGGTGGCTACACCTTC.

This chain uses TRBV6-4 with TRBJ1-1, with D possibly being TRBD1 (6 bases). V was pared by 5 bases and J by 1 base, with 8 bases between. The CDR3 consists of 13 residues. CDR1 is MRHNA, CDR2 SNTAGT, per germline. This CDR3 reads CASSSGANTEAFF. The CDR3 nucleotides are TGTGCCAGCAGTTCAGGGGCGAACACTGAAGCTTTCTTT.

The genes are TRBV27 and TRBJ2-1; the D gene is possibly TRBD1 (6 bases). V lost 7 bases, J lost 6 bases, and 16 bases lay in between. The length of the CDR3 is 14 residues. Germline V gives CDR1 MNHEY, CDR2 SMNVEV (reference sequence). CDR3 loop: CASKGQLKFNEQFF. CDR3 DNA: TGTGCCAGCAAAGGACAGCTAAAGTTCAATGAGCAGTTCTTC.

The genes are TRBV27 and TRBJ2-1; no firm D call. The germline V and J ends were trimmed by 0 bases and 7 bases, with 10 bases remaining between them. The CDR3 length is 14 residues. Per the germline V gene, CDR1 is MNHEY and CDR2 is SMNVEV (reference sequence). The chain's CDR3 is CASSLSLLLNEQFF. CDR3 coding DNA: TGTGCCAGCAGTTTATCACTCCTTTTAAATGAGCAGTTCTTC.